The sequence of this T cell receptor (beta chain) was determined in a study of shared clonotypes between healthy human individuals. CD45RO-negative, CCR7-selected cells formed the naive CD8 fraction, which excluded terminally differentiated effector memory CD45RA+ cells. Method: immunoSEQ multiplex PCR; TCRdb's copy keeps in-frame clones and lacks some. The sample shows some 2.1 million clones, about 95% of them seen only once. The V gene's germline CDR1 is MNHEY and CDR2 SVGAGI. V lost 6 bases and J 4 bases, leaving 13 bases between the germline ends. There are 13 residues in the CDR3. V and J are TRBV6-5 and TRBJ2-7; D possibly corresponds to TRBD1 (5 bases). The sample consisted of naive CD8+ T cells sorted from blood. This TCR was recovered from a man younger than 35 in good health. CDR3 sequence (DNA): TGTGCCAGCAGACCGCGACAGCAGTACGAGCAGTACTTC. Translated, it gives CASRPRQQYEQYF.